These 25 T cell receptor beta chains originate from one sample sequenced in a study of cytomegalovirus exposure and HLA in healthy donors. PCR used 60 Vbeta primers and 13 Jbeta primers. Profiled with immunoSEQ multiplex PCR; TCRdb holds only in-frame clones, not every one. The sample lists 150,000 to 200,000 clones; around 81% were seen once. Sequenced sample: PBMCs. All receptors come from a woman aged 25 to 39 in good health and CMV-seropositive.

The chain is built from TRBV28 and TRBJ2-7; the D gene is possibly TRBD1 (5 bases). CDR1 is MDHEN and CDR2 is SYDVKM in the germline V gene. Trimming pared 2 bases from V and 4 bases from J, leaving 9 bases between. This CDR3 has 13 residues. The CDR3 nucleotides read TGTGCCAGCAGTTTAGGGGCAGGATACGAGCAGTACTTC. It yields the protein CASSLGAGYEQYF.

The V and J genes are TRBV5-6 and TRBJ1-2; 7 bases map to TRBD1. The CDR3 has 17 residues. V dropped 3 bases and J dropped 1; count of bases not matched to a gene: 12. The germline CDR1 and CDR2 sequences are SGHDT and YYEEEE. The CDR3 nucleotides are TGTGCCAGCAGCTCTTCTATGTGGACAGGCCTTAACTATGGCTACACCTTC. Residues: CASSSSMWTGLNYGYTF.

The V gene is TRBV7-2, the J gene TRBJ1-4, with 8 bases identical to TRBD1. The germline gives CDR1 SGHTA, CDR2 FQGNSA. This CDR3 contains 14 residues. After removal of 5 bases from V and 8 bases from J, the junction contained 7 bases not matched to a gene. The CDR3 DNA follows: TGTGCCAGCAGCCGCGACAGGGGAGGGGAAAAACTGTTTTTT. It yields the protein CASSRDRGGEKLFF.

The chain combines TRBV4-2 with TRBJ2-5, with D perhaps matching TRBD1 (5 bases). The J call may be mistaken, given a closer DNA end match to TRBJ2-7. CDR3 length: 17 residues. The germline gives CDR1 LGHNA, CDR2 YNFKEQ. In DNA form, the CDR3 reads TGTGCCAGCAGCCAGGGCTTTAGGGGCAGGGCTTCCTACGAGCAGTACTTC. It translates to CASSQGFRGRASYEQYF.

The V gene is TRBV15, the J gene TRBJ2-5; D is unclear. The CDR3 consists of 15 residues. Looked up from germline, CDR1 is LNHNV and CDR2 is YYDKDF (reference sequence). V lost 0 bases, J lost 1 base, and 9 bases lay in between. CDR3 protein: CATSRDGRGQETQYF. CDR3 sequence (DNA): TGTGCCACCAGCAGAGATGGCAGAGGCCAAGAGACCCAGTACTTC. Supplemented by reference TRBV15 and TRBJ2-5, the full variable domain reads DAMVIQNPRYQVTQFGKPVTLSCSQTLNHNVMYWYQQKSSQAPKLLFHYYDKDFNNEADTPDNFQSRRPNTSFCFLDIRSPGLGDTAMYLCATSRDGRGQETQYFGPGTRLLVL.

This clone was counted at least ten times. The rearrangement links TRBV11-2 to TRBJ2-7; 9 bases agree with TRBD1. This CDR3 has 14 residues. Germline CDR1 SGHAT, CDR2 FQNNGV. V lost 5 bases to trimming and J lost 5 bases; unmatched junction nucleotides: 7. CDR3 sequence (DNA): TGTGCCAGCAGCCCCGGGACAGGGATGAACGAGCAGTACTTC. Translated, it gives CASSPGTGMNEQYF.

The rearrangement links TRBV15 to TRBJ2-1; tentatively, D is TRBD2 (6 bases). The V gene lost 1 base and the J gene lost 15 bases, with 13 bases spanning the gap. This CDR3 has 12 amino acids. Germline V gene lookup returns CDR1 LNHNV and CDR2 YYDKDF (reference sequence). For the CDR3, the DNA is TGTGCCACCAGCAGAGGCCCAGGACTAATGTTCTTC. Its protein product is CATSRGPGLMFF.

A single count supports this clone. The same CDR3 is also encoded by other DNA sequences in this sample. The V and J genes are TRBV27 and TRBJ1-1; D is uncertain. The CDR3 spans 12 residues. Germline CDR1 is MNHEY and CDR2 is SMNVEV (reference sequence). The germline V and J ends were trimmed by 4 bases and 1 base, with 4 bases remaining between them. CDR3 coding DNA: TGTGCCAGCAGTTCCGGGAACACTGAAGCTTTCTTT. Its protein is CASSSGNTEAFF.

The chain is built from TRBV5-6 and TRBJ1-2; 10 bases are shared with TRBD1. The trim removed 2 bases at V and 12 bases at J, leaving 7 bases unmatched. The germline gives CDR1 SGHDT, CDR2 YYEEEE. This CDR3 spans 13 amino acids. The CDR3 spells CASSFDRGLVDTF. The DNA for the CDR3 is TGTGCCAGCAGCTTTGACAGGGGGCTGGTGGACACCTTC.

The chain recombines TRBV6-6 with TRBJ1-2; 7 bases fit TRBD1. The V gene end was trimmed by 6 bases and the J gene end by 4 bases; junction bases not matched to a gene: 8. CDR3 length equals 14 residues. The germline gives CDR1 MNHNY, CDR2 SVGAGI (reference sequence). CDR3 in amino acids: CASRGGQSGYGYTF. The CDR3 DNA is TGTGCCAGCAGGGGGGGACAGTCGGGCTATGGCTACACCTTC.

The V call is TRBV7-9, the J call TRBJ2-5, with 8 bases matching TRBD1. CDR3 length: 13 amino acids. Germline CDR1 reads SEHNR; CDR2 reads FQNEAQ (reference sequence). V lost 11 bases, J lost 5 bases, and 10 bases stayed unmatched. The CDR3 spells CAGDRGRWETQYF. As DNA, the CDR3 is TGTGCCGGTGACAGGGGTCGATGGGAGACCCAGTACTTC.

This chain uses TRBV7-9 with TRBJ1-4, with 12 positions matching TRBD1. Germline V gene sequence: CDR1 SEHNR, CDR2 FQNEAQ (reference sequence). The V segment lost 1 base and the J segment 7 bases; nucleotides outside the gene matches: 7. The CDR3 has 17 amino acids. The DNA of the CDR3 is TGTGCCAGCAGCTTAGGCCGGGACAGGGGGCGCCTTGAAAAACTGTTTTTT. Translation: CASSLGRDRGRLEKLFF.

The CDR3: CASSRPADTQYF. The CDR3 bases are TGTGCCAGCAGCCGCCCGGCAGATACGCAGTATTTT. V is TRBV7-6 and J is TRBJ2-3; D unresolved. This CDR3 is 12 amino acids long. V lost 5 bases to trimming and J lost 4 bases, with 7 bases between them. CDR1 is SGHVS and CDR2 is FNYEAQ in the germline V gene. Looking up the rest from reference TRBV7-6 and TRBJ2-3 gives the full variable domain: GAGVSQSPRYKVTKRGQDVALRCDPISGHVSLYWYRQALGQGPEFLTYFNYEAQQDKSGLPNDRFSAERPEGSISTLTIQRTEQRDSAMYRCASSRPADTQYFGPGTRLTVL.

This sequence joins TRBV5-5 and TRBJ1-6; possibly TRBD1 for D (5 bases). CDR3 size: 16 residues. V lost 0 bases and J lost 2, with 9 bases in between. Germline CDR1 is SGHKS and CDR2 is YYEKEE (reference sequence). CDR3 residues: CASSLDPGTYNSPLHF. CDR3 in DNA: TGTGCCAGCAGCTTGGACCCAGGGACCTATAATTCACCCCTCCACTTT.

The chain links TRBV5-6 to TRBJ2-1; 11 bases are shared with TRBD2. CDR1 SGHDT and CDR2 YYEEEE come from the germline V gene. The CDR3 has 17 residues. The J segment lost 4 bases and the V segment lost 0 bases, leaving 6 bases of the junction unmatched. The CDR3 sequence: CASSLARASGRYNEQFF. As DNA, the CDR3 is TGTGCCAGCAGCTTGGCCAGGGCTAGCGGGAGGTACAATGAGCAGTTCTTC. Together with reference TRBV5-6 and TRBJ2-1, the CDR3 gives the full variable domain: DAGVTQSPTHLIKTRGQQVTLRCSPKSGHDTVSWYQQALGQGPQFIFQYYEEEERQRGNFPDRFSGHQFPNYSSELNVNALLLGDSALYLCASSLARASGRYNEQFFGPGTRLTVL.

The CDR3 protein is CASSWTVLSSYNEQFF. CDR3 in DNA: TGTGCCAGCAGCTGGACAGTTTTAAGCTCCTACAATGAGCAGTTCTTC. This sequence joins TRBV5-5 and TRBJ2-1; D perhaps matches TRBD1 (6 bases). V was clipped by 3 bases and J by 0 bases, with 13 bases between them. This CDR3 has 16 amino acids. From germline, CDR1 is SGHKS and CDR2 YYEKEE (reference sequence).

Comments on this clone: Other DNA sequences within the sample encode an identical CDR3. This chain connects TRBV29-1 to TRBJ1-2; D remains unclear. Germline assignment: CDR1 SQVTM and CDR2 ANQGSEA. The V end was cut by 4 bases, the J end by 4 bases, with 10 bases between. The CDR3 totals 12 residues. In DNA, the CDR3 is TGCAGCGTTGGGCCAGGTCTCTATGGCTACACCTTC. It codes for CSVGPGLYGYTF.

A few counts support this clone. V usage is TRBV5-1 and J usage is TRBJ2-7, with 8 nucleotides matching TRBD1. Germline V lookup: CDR1 SGHRS, CDR2 YFSETQ. The CDR3 runs to 15 residues. V shed 3 bases, J shed 2 bases, and the junction held 7 bases outside the gene matches. CDR3: CASSWDPGQAYEQYF. The CDR3 nucleotides are TGCGCCAGCAGCTGGGATCCGGGACAGGCCTACGAGCAGTACTTC.

The V call is TRBV6-1, the J call TRBJ1-5; TRBD1 agrees at 12 bases. The germline gives CDR1 MNHNS, CDR2 SASEGT. There are 15 residues in the CDR3. J lost 5 bases, V lost 5 bases, and 4 bases had no gene match. DNA for the CDR3: TGTGCCAGCAGTTCCGGGACAGGGGGCCATCAGCCCCAGCATTTT. Protein sequence: CASSSGTGGHQPQHF.

This chain uses TRBV4-3 with TRBJ2-1, with a tentative D call TRBD2 (6 bases). The CDR3 is 16 amino acids. From germline, CDR1 is LGHNA and CDR2 YSLEER. The V end lost 3 bases, the J end lost 0 bases, and 12 bases lay between the germline ends. The CDR3 nucleotides read TGCGCCAGCAGCCAGGGTTGGCGGGACTCCTACAATGAGCAGTTCTTC. Amino acids: CASSQGWRDSYNEQFF.

The CDR3 nucleotides read TGTGCCAGTTCACGGGGAGATACGCAGTATTTT. It is translated as CASSRGDTQYF. The rearrangement links TRBV19 to TRBJ2-3, with D possibly matching TRBD2 (5 bases). V gave up 8 bases and J gave up 5 bases, with 8 bases separating them. In germline, CDR1 is LNHDA, CDR2 SQIVND (reference sequence). The CDR3 covers 11 residues. Full variable domain (outside the CDR3, taken from reference TRBV19 and TRBJ2-3): DGGITQSPKYLFRKEGQNVTLSCEQNLNHDAMYWYRQDPGQGLRLIYYSQIVNDFQKGDIAEGYSVSREKKESFPLTVTSAQKNPTAFYLCASSRGDTQYFGPGTRLTVL.

This clone was observed a single time. The chain is built from TRBV5-6 and TRBJ2-3; the D gene is possibly TRBD2 (6 bases). In germline, CDR1 is SGHDT, CDR2 YYEEEE. The CDR3 loop spans 15 amino acids. Trimming pared 2 bases from V and 2 bases from J, leaving 12 bases between. This CDR3 reads CASSFYRDFTDTQYF. Written as DNA, the CDR3 is TGTGCCAGCAGCTTTTACCGGGACTTCACAGATACGCAGTATTTT.

The chain joins TRBV19 to TRBJ1-5; TRBD1 matches 8 bases. Trimming cost V 6 bases and J 2 bases; bases outside gene matches: 6. CDR1 is LNHDA, CDR2 SQIVND, per germline (reference sequence). The CDR3 has 15 residues. The CDR3 nucleotides read TGTGCCAGTAGCCACCAGGACAGGGGCAATCAGCCCCAGCATTTT. Residues: CASSHQDRGNQPQHF. Looking up the rest from reference TRBV19 and TRBJ1-5 gives the full variable domain: DGGITQSPKYLFRKEGQNVTLSCEQNLNHDAMYWYRQDPGQGLRLIYYSQIVNDFQKGDIAEGYSVSREKKESFPLTVTSAQKNPTAFYLCASSHQDRGNQPQHFGDGTRLSIL.

The V gene is TRBV5-6, the J gene TRBJ2-6, with TRBD1 matching 7 bases. V shed 0 bases, J shed 3 bases, and the junction held 9 bases outside the gene matches. There are 18 residues in the CDR3. Germline V gene lookup returns CDR1 SGHDT and CDR2 YYEEEE. As DNA, the CDR3 is TGTGCCAGCAGCTTGGAGGCAGGGGGATACCTTGGGGCCAACGTCCTGACTTTC. Translated: CASSLEAGGYLGANVLTF.

This clone was picked up a small number of times. A junction end diverges from the germline sequence, so it may reflect a read error. The J gene is TRBJ1-4, the V gene TRBV5-4; TRBD1 matches at 8 bases. This CDR3 spans 15 amino acids. Germline CDR1 and CDR2: SGHNT and YYREEE (reference sequence). CDR3 amino acids: CASSHLDRGGEKLFF. DNA for the CDR3: TGCGCCAGCAGCCACCTAGACAGGGGCGGTGAAAAACTGTTTTTT.